Following are 6 T cell receptor beta chains from one sample sequenced in a study of blood T cell repertoires in COVID-19. Some clones are missing from TCRdb's copy, which holds only in-frame ones; the method was immunoSEQ multiplex PCR. The sample shows 65,000 to 70,000 clones, about 85% of them seen only once. The material sequenced was peripheral blood. All receptors derive from a man older than 75 with acute or convalescent COVID-19.

The chain employs TRBV28 and TRBJ2-3; TRBD1 matches 7 bases. Germline CDR1 reads MDHEN; CDR2 reads SYDVKM. The trim removed 4 bases at V and 3 bases at J, leaving 16 bases unmatched. The CDR3 consists of 18 residues. The CDR3 loop reads CASSSQGSTFLGTDTQYF. The CDR3 DNA follows: TGTGCCAGCAGTTCACAGGGGAGTACGTTTCTTGGAACAGATACGCAGTATTTT.

The chain recombines TRBV11-3 with TRBJ2-3, with 7 bases fitting TRBD2. The V gene's germline CDR1 is SGHNT and CDR2 YENEEA. Unmatched junction bases numbered 6, after V lost 5 bases and J lost 1 base. The CDR3 consists of 15 residues. The CDR3 DNA reads TGTGCCAGCAGCCCGAGACTAGCTGGCACAGATACGCAGTATTTT. Its protein is CASSPRLAGTDTQYF.

This clone appeared once. This sequence joins TRBV2 and TRBJ2-1, with TRBD1 matching over 8 bases. There are 14 residues in the CDR3. Germline V CDR1 and CDR2: SNHLY, FYNNEI. With V trimmed by 5 bases and J by 8 bases, 8 bases remained unmatched. Here the CDR3 DNA reads TGTGCCAGCAGTCAAGACAGGGGCGGGGATGAGCAGTTCTTC. This codes for CASSQDRGGDEQFF.

The chain combines TRBV14 with TRBJ1-2; D not certain. Trimming shortened V by 0 bases and J by 8 bases, and 7 bases separated the two germline ends. The CDR3 sequence is 12 residues long. From germline, CDR1 is SGHDN and CDR2 FVKESK. The CDR3 sequence: CASSQERRGYTF. The CDR3 DNA follows: TGTGCCAGCAGCCAAGAGAGGCGAGGCTACACCTTC.

J is TRBJ1-5 and V is TRBV6-2 or TRBV6-3; tentatively, D is TRBD1 (5 bases). V gave up 6 bases and J gave up 0 bases, with 15 bases separating them. Germline loops: CDR1 MNHEY, CDR2 SVGEGT. CDR3 size: 16 residues. CDR3 protein: CASSSLGGSSNQPQHF. The CDR3, as DNA: TGTGCCAGCAGCTCCCTGGGGGGAAGTAGCAATCAGCCCCAGCATTTT.

This clone showed up just a few times. DNA of the CDR3: TGTGCCAGCAGCCGCGGACAGGGAGGAACCGGGGAGCTGTTTTTT. Its translation: CASSRGQGGTGELFF. The chain employs TRBV6-5 and TRBJ2-2, with 8 bases lining up with TRBD1. The CDR3 length is 15 residues. Trimming removed 6 bases from V and 5 bases from J; junction bases left unmatched: 8. Germline lookup yields CDR1 MNHEY and CDR2 SVGAGI.